This T cell receptor beta chain derives from a study of cytomegalovirus exposure and HLA in healthy donors. The primer mix had 60 Vbeta and 13 Jbeta primers. The table came from immunoSEQ multiplex PCR; TCRdb's copy has only in-frame clones and leaves some out. The sample consists of some 130,000 clones, under 90% of them appearing once. V dropped 0 bases and J dropped 7 bases, with 12 bases sitting between them. From germline, CDR1 is LNHNV and CDR2 YYDKDF (reference sequence). CDR3 size: 14 residues. The TCR was taken from a woman between 40 and 50 years old in good health and CMV-seronegative. The chain uses TRBV15 and TRBJ1-1, with no clear D. Sequencing was performed on PBMCs. The DNA for the CDR3 is TGTGCCACCAGCAGAGATAAGGCGACAAGTGAAGCTTTCTTT. Protein sequence: CATSRDKATSEAFF.